This T cell receptor (beta chain) emerged from a study of patients and donors after allogeneic stem cell transplantation. TCRdb fed the RT-PCR reads into MiXCR, producing one record per CDR3 protein. In the table there are 150,000 to 250,000 distinct CDR3 sequences, more than 35% of which are singletons. A few counts support this clonotype. This clonotype was obtained from a human donor who was either an allogeneic HSCT recipient or a stem cell or donor lymphocyte infusion donor (not recorded which). It is not recorded whose cells these are; they may come from a transplant donor. Sequenced material: blood, either unsorted or a sorted T cell fraction (not recorded which).

In nucleotides, the CDR3 is TGTGCCAGCAGTTTAAAGGGTCAGGGCTACACCTTC. This gives the protein CASSLKGQGYTF. The chain carries TRBV12-3 or TRBV12-4 and TRBJ1-2; D is unresolved. The V end lost 2 bases, the J end lost 8 bases, and 9 bases lay between the germline ends. The length of the CDR3 is 12 residues.